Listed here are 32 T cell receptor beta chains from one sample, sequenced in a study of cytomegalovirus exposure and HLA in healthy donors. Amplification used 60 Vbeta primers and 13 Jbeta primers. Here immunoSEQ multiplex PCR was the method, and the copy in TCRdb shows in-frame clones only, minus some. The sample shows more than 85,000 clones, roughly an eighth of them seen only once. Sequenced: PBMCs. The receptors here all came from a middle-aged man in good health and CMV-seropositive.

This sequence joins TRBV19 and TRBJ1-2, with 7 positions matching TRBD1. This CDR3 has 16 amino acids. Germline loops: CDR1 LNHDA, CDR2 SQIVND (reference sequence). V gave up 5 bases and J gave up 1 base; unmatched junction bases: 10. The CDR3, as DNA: TGTGCCAGTAGTTCCGGGACAGCGATTATTAACTATGGCTACACCTTC. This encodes CASSSGTAIINYGYTF.

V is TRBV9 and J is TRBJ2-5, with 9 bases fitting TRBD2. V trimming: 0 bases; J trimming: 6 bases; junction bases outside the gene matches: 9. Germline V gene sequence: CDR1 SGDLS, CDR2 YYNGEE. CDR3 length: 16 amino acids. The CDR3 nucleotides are TGTGCCAGCAGCGTAGGGAATAGCGGGAGTCAAAAGACCCAGTACTTC. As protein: CASSVGNSGSQKTQYF.

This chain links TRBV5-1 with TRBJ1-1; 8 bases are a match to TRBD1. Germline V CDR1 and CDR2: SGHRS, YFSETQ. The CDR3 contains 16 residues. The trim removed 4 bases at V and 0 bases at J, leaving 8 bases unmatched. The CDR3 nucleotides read TGCGCCAGCAGCCCTCGGACAGGGCGGGTGAACACTGAAGCTTTCTTT. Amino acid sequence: CASSPRTGRVNTEAFF.

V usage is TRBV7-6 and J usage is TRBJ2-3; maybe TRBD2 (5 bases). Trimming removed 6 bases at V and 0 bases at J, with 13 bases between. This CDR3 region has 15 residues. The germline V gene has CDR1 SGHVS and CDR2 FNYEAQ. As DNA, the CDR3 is TGTGCCAGCAGTCTCCACGGCGGGAGCACAGATACGCAGTATTTT. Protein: CASSLHGGSTDTQYF.

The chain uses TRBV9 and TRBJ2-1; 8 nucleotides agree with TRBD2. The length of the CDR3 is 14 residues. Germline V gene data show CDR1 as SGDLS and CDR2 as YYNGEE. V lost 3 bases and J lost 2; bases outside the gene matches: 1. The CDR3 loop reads CASSGSGAYNEQFF. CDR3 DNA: TGTGCCAGCAGCGGTAGCGGGGCCTACAATGAGCAGTTCTTC.

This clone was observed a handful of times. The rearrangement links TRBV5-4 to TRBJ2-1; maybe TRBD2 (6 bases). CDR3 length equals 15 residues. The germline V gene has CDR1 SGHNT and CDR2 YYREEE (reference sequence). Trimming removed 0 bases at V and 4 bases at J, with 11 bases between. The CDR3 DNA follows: TGTGCCAGCAGCTTGGAGGCTAGCGAATACAATGAGCAGTTCTTC. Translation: CASSLEASEYNEQFF.

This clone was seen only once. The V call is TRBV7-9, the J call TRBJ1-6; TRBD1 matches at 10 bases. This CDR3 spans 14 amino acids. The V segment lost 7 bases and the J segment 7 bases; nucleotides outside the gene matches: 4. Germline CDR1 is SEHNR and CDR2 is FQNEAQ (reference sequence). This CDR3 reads CASIPGQGNSPLHF. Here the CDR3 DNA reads TGTGCCAGCATTCCGGGACAGGGGAATTCACCCCTCCACTTT.

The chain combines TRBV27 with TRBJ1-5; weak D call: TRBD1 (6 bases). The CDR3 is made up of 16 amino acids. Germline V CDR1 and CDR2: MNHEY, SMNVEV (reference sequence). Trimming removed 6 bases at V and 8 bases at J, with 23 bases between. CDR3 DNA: TGTGCCAGCAGCGCGACGCCCCCCGACAGGAGTAAGCCCCAGCATTTT. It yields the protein CASSATPPDRSKPQHF.

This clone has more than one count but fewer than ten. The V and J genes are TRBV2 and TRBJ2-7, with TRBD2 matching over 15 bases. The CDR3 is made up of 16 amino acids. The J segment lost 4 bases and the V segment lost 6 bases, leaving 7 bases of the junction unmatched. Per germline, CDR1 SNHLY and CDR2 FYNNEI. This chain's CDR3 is CASSAGLAGGIYEQYF. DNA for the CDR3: TGTGCCAGCAGCGCGGGACTAGCGGGAGGCATTTACGAGCAGTACTTC.

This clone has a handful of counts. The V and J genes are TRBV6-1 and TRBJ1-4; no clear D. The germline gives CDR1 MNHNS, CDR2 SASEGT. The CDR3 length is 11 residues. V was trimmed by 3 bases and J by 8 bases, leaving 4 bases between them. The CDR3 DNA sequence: TGTGCCAGCAGTGACAGGGAAAAACTGTTTTTT. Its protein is CASSDREKLFF.

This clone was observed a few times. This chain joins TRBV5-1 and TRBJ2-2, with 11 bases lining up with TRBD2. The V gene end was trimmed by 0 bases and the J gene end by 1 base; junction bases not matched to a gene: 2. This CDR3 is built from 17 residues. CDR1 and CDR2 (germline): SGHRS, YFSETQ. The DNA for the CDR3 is TGCGCCAGCAGCTTGGGACTAGCGGGGATGAACACCGGGGAGCTGTTTTTT. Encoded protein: CASSLGLAGMNTGELFF.

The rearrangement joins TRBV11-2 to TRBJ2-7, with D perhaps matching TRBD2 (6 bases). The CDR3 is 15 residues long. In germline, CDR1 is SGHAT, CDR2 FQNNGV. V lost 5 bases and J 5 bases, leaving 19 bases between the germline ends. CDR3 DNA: TGTGCCAGCAGCCGGAGCGGACGGGAGCGTCACGAGCAGTACTTC. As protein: CASSRSGRERHEQYF.

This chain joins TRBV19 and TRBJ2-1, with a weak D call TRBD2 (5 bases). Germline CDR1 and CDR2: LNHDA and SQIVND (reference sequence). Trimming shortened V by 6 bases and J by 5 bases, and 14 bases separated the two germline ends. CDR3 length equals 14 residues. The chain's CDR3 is CASSGKGLDNEQFF. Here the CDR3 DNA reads TGTGCCAGTAGCGGGAAGGGTTTGGACAATGAGCAGTTCTTC.

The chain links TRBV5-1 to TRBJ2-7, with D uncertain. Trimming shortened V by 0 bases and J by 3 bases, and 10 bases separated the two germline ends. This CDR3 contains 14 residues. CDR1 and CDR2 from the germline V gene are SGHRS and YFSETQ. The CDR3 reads CASSLESGYYEQYF. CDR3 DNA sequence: TGCGCCAGCAGCTTGGAATCCGGGTACTACGAGCAGTACTTC.

CDR3 in amino acids: CASSPRTSDYEQYF. CDR3 sequence (DNA): TGCGCCAGCAGCCCAAGGACTAGCGACTACGAGCAGTACTTC. This chain joins TRBV5-1 and TRBJ2-7; 9 bases fit TRBD2. The germline V gene has CDR1 SGHRS and CDR2 YFSETQ. The junction had 5 bases not matched to a gene; V was cut back by 4 bases and J by 3 bases. The CDR3 extends over 14 amino acids.

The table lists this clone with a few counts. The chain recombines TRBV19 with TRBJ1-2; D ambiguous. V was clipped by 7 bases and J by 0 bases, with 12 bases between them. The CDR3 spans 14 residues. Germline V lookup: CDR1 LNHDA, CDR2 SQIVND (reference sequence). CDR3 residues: CASTFAEANYGYTF. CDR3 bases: TGTGCCAGTACTTTCGCGGAAGCTAACTATGGCTACACCTTC.

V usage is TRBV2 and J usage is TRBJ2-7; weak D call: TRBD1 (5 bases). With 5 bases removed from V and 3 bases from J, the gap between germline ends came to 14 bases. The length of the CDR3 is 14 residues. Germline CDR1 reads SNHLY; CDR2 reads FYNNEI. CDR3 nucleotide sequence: TGTGCCAGCAGTTCCCTACCCCAGGGCTACGAGCAGTACTTC. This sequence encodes CASSSLPQGYEQYF.

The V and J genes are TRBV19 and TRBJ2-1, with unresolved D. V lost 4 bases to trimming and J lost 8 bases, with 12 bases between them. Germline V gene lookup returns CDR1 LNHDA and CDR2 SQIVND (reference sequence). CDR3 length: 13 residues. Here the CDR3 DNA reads TGTGCCAGTAGTACGTACCATGGGCATGAGCAGTTCTTC. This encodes CASSTYHGHEQFF.

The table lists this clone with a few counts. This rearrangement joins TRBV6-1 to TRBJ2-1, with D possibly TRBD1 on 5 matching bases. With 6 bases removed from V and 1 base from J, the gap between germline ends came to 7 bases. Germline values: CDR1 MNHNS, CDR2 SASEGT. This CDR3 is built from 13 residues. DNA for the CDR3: TGTGCCAGCAGGGCAGGGTCCTACAATGAGCAGTTCTTC. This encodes CASRAGSYNEQFF.

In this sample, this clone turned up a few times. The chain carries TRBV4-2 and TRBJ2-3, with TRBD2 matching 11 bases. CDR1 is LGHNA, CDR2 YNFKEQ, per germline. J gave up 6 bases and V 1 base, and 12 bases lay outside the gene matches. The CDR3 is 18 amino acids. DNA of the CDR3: TGTGCCAGCAGCCAAGGGGGGATAGCGGGAGGGAGCCCCGATACGCAGTATTTT. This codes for CASSQGGIAGGSPDTQYF.

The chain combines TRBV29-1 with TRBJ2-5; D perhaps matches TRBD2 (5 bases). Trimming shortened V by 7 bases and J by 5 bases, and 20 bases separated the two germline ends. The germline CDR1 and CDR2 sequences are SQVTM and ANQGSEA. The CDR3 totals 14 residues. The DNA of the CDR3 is TGCAGCGCCCTCCCCTCCGGGGATACGGAGACCCAGTACTTC. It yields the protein CSALPSGDTETQYF.

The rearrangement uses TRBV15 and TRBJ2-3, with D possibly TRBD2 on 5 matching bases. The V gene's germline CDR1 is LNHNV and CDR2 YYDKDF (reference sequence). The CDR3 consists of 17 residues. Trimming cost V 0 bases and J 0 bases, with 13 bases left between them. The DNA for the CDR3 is TGTGCCACCAGCAGAGAGGTTGCGGGCTTCAGCACAGATACGCAGTATTTT. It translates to CATSREVAGFSTDTQYF.

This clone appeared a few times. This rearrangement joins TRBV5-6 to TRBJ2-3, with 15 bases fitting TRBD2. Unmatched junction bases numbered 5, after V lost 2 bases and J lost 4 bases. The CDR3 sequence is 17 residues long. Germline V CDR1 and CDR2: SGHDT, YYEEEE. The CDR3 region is CASSFGLAGGGADTQYF. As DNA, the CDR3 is TGTGCCAGCAGCTTCGGACTAGCGGGAGGGGGTGCAGATACGCAGTATTTT.

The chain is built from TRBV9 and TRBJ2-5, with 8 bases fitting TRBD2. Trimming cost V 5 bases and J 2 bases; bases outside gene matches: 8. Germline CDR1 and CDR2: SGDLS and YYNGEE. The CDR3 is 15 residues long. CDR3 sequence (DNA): TGTGCCAGCAGTGCCCAGGGACTAGTACAAGAGACCCAGTACTTC. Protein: CASSAQGLVQETQYF. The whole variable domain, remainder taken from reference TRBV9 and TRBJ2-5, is DSGVTQTPKHLITATGQRVTLRCSPRSGDLSVYWYQQSLDQGLQFLIQYYNGEERAKGNILERFSAQQFPDLHSELNLSSLELGDSALYFCASSAQGLVQETQYFGPGTRLLVL.

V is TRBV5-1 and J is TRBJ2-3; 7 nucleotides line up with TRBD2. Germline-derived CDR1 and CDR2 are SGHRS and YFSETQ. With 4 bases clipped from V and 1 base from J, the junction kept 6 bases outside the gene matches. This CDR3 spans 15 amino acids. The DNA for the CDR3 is TGCGCCAGCAGCCCCTTTGGGGGGGGCACAGATACGCAGTATTTT. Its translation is CASSPFGGGTDTQYF.

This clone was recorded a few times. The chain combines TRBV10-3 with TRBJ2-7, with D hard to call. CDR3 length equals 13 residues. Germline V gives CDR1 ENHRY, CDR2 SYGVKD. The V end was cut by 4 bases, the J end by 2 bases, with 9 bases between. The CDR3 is CAISGQGAYEQYF. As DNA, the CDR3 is TGTGCCATCAGTGGCCAAGGAGCCTACGAGCAGTACTTC.

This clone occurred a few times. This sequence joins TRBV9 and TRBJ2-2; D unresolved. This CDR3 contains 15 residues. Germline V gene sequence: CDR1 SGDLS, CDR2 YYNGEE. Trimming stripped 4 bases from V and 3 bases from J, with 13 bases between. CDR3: CASSLLGAYTGELFF. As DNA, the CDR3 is TGTGCCAGCAGCCTTTTGGGCGCTTACACCGGGGAGCTGTTTTTT.

CDR3 sequence reads: CASSYSRGPAYAYTF. As DNA, the CDR3 is TGTGCCAGCAGTTACTCTCGTGGGCCAGCCTACGCCTACACCTTC. The rearrangement uses TRBV6-5 and TRBJ1-2, with no clear D. CDR1 and CDR2 from the germline V gene are MNHEY and SVGAGI. V was shortened by 0 bases and J by 10 bases, with 18 bases between the two germline ends. The length of the CDR3 is 15 residues.

The CDR3 here is CASSRTSPGELFF. In DNA form, the CDR3 reads TGTGCCAGCAGCCGGACTAGCCCCGGGGAGCTGTTTTTT. This rearrangement joins TRBV11-1 to TRBJ2-2, with TRBD2 matching 8 bases. The CDR3 runs 13 residues. Germline CDR1 reads SGHAT; CDR2 reads FQDESV (reference sequence). V lost 5 bases and J lost 6; bases outside the gene matches: 2.

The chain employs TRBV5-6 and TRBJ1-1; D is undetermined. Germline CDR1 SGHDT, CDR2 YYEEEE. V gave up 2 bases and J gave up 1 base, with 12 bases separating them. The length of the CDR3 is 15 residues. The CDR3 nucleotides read TGTGCCAGCAGCTTCCCTCTGGCGGCGAACACTGAAGCTTTCTTT. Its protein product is CASSFPLAANTEAFF.

The CDR3 DNA reads as TGCGCCAGCAGCCTATGGACAGGTAGCTACGAGCAGTACTTC. As protein: CASSLWTGSYEQYF. V is TRBV5-1 and J is TRBJ2-7; TRBD1 agrees at 7 bases. V lost 4 bases to trimming and J lost 3 bases; unmatched junction nucleotides: 7. The CDR3 runs to 14 residues. Germline V gene data show CDR1 as SGHRS and CDR2 as YFSETQ.

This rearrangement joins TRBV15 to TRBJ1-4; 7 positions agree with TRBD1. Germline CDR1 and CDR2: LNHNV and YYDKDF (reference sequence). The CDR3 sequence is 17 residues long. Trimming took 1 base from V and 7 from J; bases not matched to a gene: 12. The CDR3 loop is CATSRGRPGQRVEKLFF. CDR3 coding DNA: TGTGCCACCAGCAGAGGGAGGCCGGGACAGAGGGTTGAAAAACTGTTTTTT.